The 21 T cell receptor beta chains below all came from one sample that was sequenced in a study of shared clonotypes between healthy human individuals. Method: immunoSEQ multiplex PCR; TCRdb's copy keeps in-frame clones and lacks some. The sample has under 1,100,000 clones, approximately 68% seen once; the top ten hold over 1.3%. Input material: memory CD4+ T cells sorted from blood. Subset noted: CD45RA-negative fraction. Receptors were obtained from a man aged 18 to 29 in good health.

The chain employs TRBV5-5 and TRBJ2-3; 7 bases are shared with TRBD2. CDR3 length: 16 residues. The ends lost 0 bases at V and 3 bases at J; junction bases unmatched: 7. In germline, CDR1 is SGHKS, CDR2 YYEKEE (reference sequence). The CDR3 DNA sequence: TGTGCCAGCAGCTTGGTCCATATGGGACTAACAGATACGCAGTATTTT. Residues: CASSLVHMGLTDTQYF.

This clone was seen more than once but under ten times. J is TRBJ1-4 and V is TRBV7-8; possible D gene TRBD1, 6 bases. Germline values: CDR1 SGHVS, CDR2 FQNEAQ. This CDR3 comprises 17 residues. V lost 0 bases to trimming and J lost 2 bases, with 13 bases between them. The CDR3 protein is CASSLAGGPATNEKLFF. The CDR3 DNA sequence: TGTGCCAGCAGCTTAGCAGGGGGGCCGGCGACTAATGAAAAACTGTTTTTT.

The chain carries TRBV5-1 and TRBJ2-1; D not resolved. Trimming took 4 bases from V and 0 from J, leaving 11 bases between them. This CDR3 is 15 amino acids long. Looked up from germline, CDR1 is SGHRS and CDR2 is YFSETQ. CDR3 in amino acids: CASSREQNSYNEQFF. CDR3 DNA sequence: TGCGCCAGCAGCCGAGAACAAAACTCCTACAATGAGCAGTTCTTC.

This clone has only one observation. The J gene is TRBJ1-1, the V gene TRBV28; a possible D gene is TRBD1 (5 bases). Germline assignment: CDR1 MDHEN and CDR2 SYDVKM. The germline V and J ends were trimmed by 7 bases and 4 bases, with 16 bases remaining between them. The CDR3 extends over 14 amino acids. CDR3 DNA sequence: TGTGCCAGCACCCCCGCCAGGGCGGTCACTGAAGCTTTCTTT. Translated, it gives CASTPARAVTEAFF.

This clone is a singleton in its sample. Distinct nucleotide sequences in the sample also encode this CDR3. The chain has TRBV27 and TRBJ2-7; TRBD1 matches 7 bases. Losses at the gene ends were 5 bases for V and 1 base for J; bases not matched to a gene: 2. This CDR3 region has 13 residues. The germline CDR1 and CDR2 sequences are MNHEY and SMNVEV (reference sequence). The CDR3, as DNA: TGTGCCAGCAGTAGACAGGGTTCCTACGAGCAGTACTTC. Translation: CASSRQGSYEQYF.

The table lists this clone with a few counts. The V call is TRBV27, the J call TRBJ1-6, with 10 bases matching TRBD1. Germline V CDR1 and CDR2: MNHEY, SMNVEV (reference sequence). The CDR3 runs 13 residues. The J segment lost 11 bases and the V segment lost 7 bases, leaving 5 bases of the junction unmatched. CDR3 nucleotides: TGTGCCAGCACACGGGACAGGGGAACACCCCTCCACTTT. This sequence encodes CASTRDRGTPLHF.

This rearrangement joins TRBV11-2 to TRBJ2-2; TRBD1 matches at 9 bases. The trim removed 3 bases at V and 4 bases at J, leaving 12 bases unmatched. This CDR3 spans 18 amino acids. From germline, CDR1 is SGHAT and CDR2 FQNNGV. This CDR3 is CASSLRSTNRGRTGELFF. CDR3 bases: TGTGCCAGCAGCTTGCGGTCCACCAACAGGGGGCGCACCGGGGAGCTGTTTTTT.

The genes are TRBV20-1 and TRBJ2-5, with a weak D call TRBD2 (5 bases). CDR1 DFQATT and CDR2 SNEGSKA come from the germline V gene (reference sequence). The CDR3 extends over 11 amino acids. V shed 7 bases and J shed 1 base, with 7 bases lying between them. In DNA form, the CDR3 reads TGCAGTGGGGAGTTCCAAGAGACCCAGTACTTC. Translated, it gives CSGEFQETQYF.

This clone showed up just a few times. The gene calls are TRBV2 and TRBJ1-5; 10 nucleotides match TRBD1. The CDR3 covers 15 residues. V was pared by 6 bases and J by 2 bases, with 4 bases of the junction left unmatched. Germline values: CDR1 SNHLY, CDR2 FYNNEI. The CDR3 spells CASRGTGAGNQPQHF. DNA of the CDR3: TGTGCCAGCAGAGGGACAGGGGCGGGCAATCAGCCCCAGCATTTT. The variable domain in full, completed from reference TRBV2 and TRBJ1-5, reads EPEVTQTPSHQVTQMGQEVILRCVPISNHLYFYWYRQILGQKVEFLVSFYNNEISEKSEIFDDQFSVERPDGSNFTLKIRSTKLEDSAMYFCASRGTGAGNQPQHFGDGTRLSIL.

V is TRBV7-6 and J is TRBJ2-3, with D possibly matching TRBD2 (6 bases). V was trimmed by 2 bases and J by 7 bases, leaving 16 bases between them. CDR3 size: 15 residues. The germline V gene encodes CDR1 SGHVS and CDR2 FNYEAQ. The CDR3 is CASSLRDSPVYTQYF. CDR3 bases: TGTGCCAGCAGCTTACGGGACTCCCCCGTATATACGCAGTATTTT.

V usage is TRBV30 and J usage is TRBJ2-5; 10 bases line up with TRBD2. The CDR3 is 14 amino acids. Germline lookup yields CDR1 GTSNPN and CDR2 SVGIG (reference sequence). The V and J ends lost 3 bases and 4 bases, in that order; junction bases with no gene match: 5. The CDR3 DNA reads TGTGCCTGGAGCTATGGACTAGCGGTAGAGACCCAGTACTTC. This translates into CAWSYGLAVETQYF.

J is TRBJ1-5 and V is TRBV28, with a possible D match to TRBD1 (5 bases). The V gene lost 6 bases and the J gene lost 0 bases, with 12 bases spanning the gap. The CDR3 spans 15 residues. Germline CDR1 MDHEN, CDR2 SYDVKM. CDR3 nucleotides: TGTGCCAGCAGCATAGGGGCATATAGCAATCAGCCCCAGCATTTT. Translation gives CASSIGAYSNQPQHF.

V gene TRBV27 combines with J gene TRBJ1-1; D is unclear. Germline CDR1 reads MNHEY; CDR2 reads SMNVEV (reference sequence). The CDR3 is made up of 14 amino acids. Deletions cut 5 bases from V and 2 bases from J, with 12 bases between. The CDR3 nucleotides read TGTGCCAGCAGTCCCTACCTCGCAAACACTGAAGCTTTCTTT. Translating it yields CASSPYLANTEAFF.

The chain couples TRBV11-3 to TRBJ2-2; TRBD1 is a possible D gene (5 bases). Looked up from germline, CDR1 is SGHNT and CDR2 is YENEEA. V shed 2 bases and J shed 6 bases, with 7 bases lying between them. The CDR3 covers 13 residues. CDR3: CASSLQGAGELFF. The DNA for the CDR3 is TGTGCCAGCAGCTTACAGGGTGCCGGGGAGCTGTTTTTT.

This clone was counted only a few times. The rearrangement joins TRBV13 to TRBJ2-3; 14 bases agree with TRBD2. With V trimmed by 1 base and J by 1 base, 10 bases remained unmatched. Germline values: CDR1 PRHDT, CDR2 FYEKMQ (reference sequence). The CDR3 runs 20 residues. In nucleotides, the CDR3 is TGTGCCAGCAGCTTAGTCACGACTAGCGGGAGGGCCGGGGGCACAGATACGCAGTATTTT. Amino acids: CASSLVTTSGRAGGTDTQYF. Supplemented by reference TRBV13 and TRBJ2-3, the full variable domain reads AAGVIQSPRHLIKEKRETATLKCYPIPRHDTVYWYQQGPGQDPQFLISFYEKMQSDKGSIPDRFSAQQFSDYHSELNMSSLELGDSALYFCASSLVTTSGRAGGTDTQYFGPGTRLTVL.

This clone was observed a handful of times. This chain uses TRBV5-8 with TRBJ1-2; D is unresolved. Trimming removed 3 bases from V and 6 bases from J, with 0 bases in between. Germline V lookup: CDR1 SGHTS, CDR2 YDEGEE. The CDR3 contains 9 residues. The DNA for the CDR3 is TGTGCCAGCAGCTATGGCTACACCTTC. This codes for CASSYGYTF.

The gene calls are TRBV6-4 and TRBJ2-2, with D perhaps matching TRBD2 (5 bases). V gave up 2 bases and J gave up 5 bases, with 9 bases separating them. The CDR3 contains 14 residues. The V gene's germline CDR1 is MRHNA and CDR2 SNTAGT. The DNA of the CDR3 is TGTGCCAGCAGTGACGGGAGAGAGACCGGGGAGCTGTTTTTT. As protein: CASSDGRETGELFF.

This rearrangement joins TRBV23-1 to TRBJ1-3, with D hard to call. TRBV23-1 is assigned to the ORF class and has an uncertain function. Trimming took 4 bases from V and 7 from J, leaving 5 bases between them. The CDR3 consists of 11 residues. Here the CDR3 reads CASSLNNTIYF. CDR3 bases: TGCGCCAGCAGTCTGAACAACACCATATATTTT.

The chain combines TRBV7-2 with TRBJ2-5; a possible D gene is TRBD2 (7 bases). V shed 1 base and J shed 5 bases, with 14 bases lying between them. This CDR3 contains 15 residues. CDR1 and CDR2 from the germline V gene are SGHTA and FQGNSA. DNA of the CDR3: TGTGCCAGCAGCTTAGAGGGCGGGGGCCGTGAGACCCAGTACTTC. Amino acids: CASSLEGGGRETQYF.

CDR3 coding DNA: TGCGCCAGCAGCTTGGCCAGCGGGGGGCCTGAAGGGGAGTACTTC. This translates into CASSLASGGPEGEYF. The V gene is TRBV5-1, the J gene TRBJ2-7; 9 nucleotides match TRBD2. There are 15 residues in the CDR3. The V gene end was trimmed by 0 bases and the J gene end by 11 bases; junction bases not matched to a gene: 12. The germline V gene encodes CDR1 SGHRS and CDR2 YFSETQ.

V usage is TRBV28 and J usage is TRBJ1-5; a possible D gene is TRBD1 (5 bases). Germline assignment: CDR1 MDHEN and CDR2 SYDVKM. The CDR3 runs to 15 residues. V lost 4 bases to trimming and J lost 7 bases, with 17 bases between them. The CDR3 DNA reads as TGTGCCAGCAGTTCAACCGGGACCAATCCCCAGCCCCAGCATTTT. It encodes CASSSTGTNPQPQHF.